The table lists the clone carrying this TCR beta chain with many counts. The CDR3 has 15 amino acids. The germline V and J ends were trimmed by 0 bases and 9 bases, with 12 bases remaining between them. Germline assignment: CDR1 SGHAT and CDR2 FQNNGV. The data belong to a study of CD8+CD57+ T cells in acquired aplastic anemia. The sequenced patients had an expansion of CD8+CD57+ cells seen by flow cytometry. It was genomic DNA that served as the template for profiling TCR beta VDJ and CDR3. TCRdb processed the reads anew with MiXCR; each CDR3 protein has one entry. The table has roughly 500,000 distinct CDR3 sequences, under 40% seen once.

The sequence was obtained from a human donor with aplastic anemia. Specimen: sorted CD4+, CD8+, or CD8+CD57+ T cells (not recorded which) from PBMCs. This sequence joins TRBV11-2 and TRBJ1-6, with D possibly TRBD1 on 5 matching bases. In DNA form, the CDR3 reads TGTGCCAGCAGCTTAGAGAGGGGATCGGGTTCACCCCTCCACTTT. Protein: CASSLERGSGSPLHF.